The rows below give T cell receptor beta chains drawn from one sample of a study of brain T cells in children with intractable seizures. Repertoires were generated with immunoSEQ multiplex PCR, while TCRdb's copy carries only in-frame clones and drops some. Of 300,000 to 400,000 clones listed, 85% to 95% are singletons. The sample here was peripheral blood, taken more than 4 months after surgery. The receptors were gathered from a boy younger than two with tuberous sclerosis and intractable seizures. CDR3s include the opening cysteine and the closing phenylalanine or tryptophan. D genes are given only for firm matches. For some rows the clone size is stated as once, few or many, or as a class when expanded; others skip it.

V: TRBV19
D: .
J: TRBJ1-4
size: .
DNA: TGTGCCAGTAGTATAGGAGGTGCACATGCAACTAATGAAAAACTGTTTTTT
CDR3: CASSIGGAHATNEKLFF

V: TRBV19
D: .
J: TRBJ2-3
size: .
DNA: TGTGCCAGTAGCGCCGGGACTCAACTCACAGATACGCAGTATTTT
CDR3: CASSAGTQLTDTQYF

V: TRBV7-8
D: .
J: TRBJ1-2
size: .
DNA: TGTGCCAGCAGCCTGACAGGCTATGGCTACACCTTC
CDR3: CASSLTGYGYTF

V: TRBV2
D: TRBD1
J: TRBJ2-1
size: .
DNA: TGTGCCAGCAGCCACGACAGGGTTGAGAAGTATGAGCAGTTCTTC
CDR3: CASSHDRVEKYEQFF

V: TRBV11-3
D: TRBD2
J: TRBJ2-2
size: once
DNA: TGTGCCAGCAGCCCCGGGACTAGCGGGGACACCGGGGAGCTGTTTTTT
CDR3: CASSPGTSGDTGELFF

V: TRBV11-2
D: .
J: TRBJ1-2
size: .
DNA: TGTGCCAGCAGCTTAGGGGTCGACAGAGCCTTCTATGGCTACACCTTC
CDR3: CASSLGVDRAFYGYTF

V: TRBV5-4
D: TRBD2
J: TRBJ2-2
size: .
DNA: TGTGCCAGCAGCTCGGGACTAGCGGGGCCGCCGAACACCGGGGAGCTGTTTTTT
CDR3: CASSSGLAGPPNTGELFF

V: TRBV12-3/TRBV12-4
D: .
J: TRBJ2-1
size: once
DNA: TGTGCCAGCAGCCCCAGGTGGGATGAGCAGTTCTTC
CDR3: CASSPRWDEQFF

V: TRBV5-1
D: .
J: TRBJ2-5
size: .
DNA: TGCGCCAGCAGCTTGGCAGAGGCCAGAACCTCTGGGGAGACCCAGTACTTC
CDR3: CASSLAEARTSGETQYF

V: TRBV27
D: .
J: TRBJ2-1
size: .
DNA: TGTGCCAGCAGAACCGCAGGGGTCTCCTACAATGAGCAGTTCTTC
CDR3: CASRTAGVSYNEQFF

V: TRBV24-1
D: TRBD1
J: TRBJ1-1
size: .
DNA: TGTGCCACCAGTGATCCTGGACAGGAGCATGGAGCTTTCTTT
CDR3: CATSDPGQEHGAFF

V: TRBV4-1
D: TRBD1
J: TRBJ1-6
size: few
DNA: TGCGCCAGCAGCCAAATTACAGGGGATTCACCCCTCCACTTT
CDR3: CASSQITGDSPLHF

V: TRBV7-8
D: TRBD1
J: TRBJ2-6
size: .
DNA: TGTGCCAGCAGCTTAATAAGGATTAGGAGCCGGGGGCAGGGGGCAGGGGCCAACGTCCTGACTTTC
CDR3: CASSLIRIRSRGQGAGANVLTF

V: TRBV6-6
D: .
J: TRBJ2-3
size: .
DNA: TGTGCCAGCGGGGGGTCCGCAGATACGCAGTATTTT
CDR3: CASGGSADTQYF

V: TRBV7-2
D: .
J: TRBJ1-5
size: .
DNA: TGTGCCAGCAGCTTAGGGAATGCCAGAACTAGCAATCAGCCCCAGCATTTT
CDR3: CASSLGNARTSNQPQHF

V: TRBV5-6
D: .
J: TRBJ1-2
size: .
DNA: TGTGCCAGCAGCTCGGACCCGACAGGCTATGGCTACACCTTC
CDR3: CASSSDPTGYGYTF